Only one count was recorded for the clone carrying this T cell receptor (beta chain). Its antigen is not known. The repertoire was sequenced with immunoSEQ multiplex PCR; TCRdb's copy has only in-frame clones and lacks some. The repertoire holds more than 70,000 clones, with about four fifths as singletons. The entry originates in a study of graft-versus-host responses after intestinal transplantation. Study-level information: Recipients got multivisceral, liver-intestinal, or isolated intestinal transplants. Tacrolimus and steroids were given for about three years to all recipients after anti-thymocyte globulin induction.

Findings and limits, study-wide: Ileal or blood samples showed some GvH clones first, and such clones were also found in recipient marrow. Allograft graft-versus-host to host-versus-graft clonal ratios ran high in patients with graft-donor T cell macrochimerism.

This sequence was found in a human donor who received an intestinal transplant. The sample here was unstimulated CD4+ T cells sorted from spleen or lymph node cells, taken before intestinal transplant.

The CDR3 bases are TGCGCCAGCAGCTTGTCCGACAGGGGTAGCTCTGGGGCCAACGTCCTGACTTTC. It codes for CASSLSDRGSSGANVLTF. This chain connects TRBV5-1 to TRBJ2-6, with 8 bases lining up with TRBD1. Trimming took 1 base from V and 0 from J; bases not matched to a gene: 6. CDR3 length: 18 amino acids. Germline CDR1 and CDR2: SGHRS and YFSETQ.